This T cell receptor beta chain was captured by sequencing in a study of tumor T cells in aggressive B-cell lymphoma. The CDR3 runs 15 residues. The trim removed 0 bases at V and 3 bases at J, leaving 5 bases unmatched. Germline loops: CDR1 SGHRS, CDR2 YFSETQ. Measured with immunoSEQ multiplex PCR; TCRdb has only the in-frame clones, and not every one. The sample yields around 1,200 clones, around 87% seen once. This chain links TRBV5-1 with TRBJ2-7; the match to TRBD2 covers 8 bases. The sequencing sample was made of tumor tissue. The sequence came from an adult with diffuse large B cell lymphoma. DNA for the CDR3: TGCGCCAGCAGCTTGGCCGGGGGGGCCGGCTACGAGCAGTACTTC. Translated, it gives CASSLAGGAGYEQYF.